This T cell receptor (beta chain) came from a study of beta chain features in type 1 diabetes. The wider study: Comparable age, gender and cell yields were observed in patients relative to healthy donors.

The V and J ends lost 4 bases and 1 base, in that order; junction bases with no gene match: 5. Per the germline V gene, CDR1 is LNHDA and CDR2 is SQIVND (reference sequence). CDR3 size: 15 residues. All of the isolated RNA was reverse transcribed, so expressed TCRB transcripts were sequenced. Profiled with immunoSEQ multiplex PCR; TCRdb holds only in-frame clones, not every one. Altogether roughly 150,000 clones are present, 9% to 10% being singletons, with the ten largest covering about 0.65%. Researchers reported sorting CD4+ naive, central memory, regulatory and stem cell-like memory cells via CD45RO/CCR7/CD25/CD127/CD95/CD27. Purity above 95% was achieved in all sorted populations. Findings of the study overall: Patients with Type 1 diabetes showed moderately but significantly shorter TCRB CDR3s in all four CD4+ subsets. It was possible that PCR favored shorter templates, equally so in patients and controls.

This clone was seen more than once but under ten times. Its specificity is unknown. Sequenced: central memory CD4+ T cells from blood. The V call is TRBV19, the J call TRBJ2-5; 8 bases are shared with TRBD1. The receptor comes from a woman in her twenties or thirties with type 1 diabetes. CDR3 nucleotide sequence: TGTGCCAGTAGTAGAGCAGGGGGCGGCCAAGAGACCCAGTACTTC. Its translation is CASSRAGGGQETQYF.